This TCR beta chain was recorded in a study of CD8+CD57+ T cells in acquired aplastic anemia. Study in general: Each DNA sample taken from sorted CD4+ and CD8+ cells came to 2.5 to 4 ug on average. Some 10 million reads were obtained on average for healthy donor CD4+ cells.

This clonotype was seen many times. Its antigen is still unknown. Germline V lookup: CDR1 PRHDT, CDR2 FYEKMQ (reference sequence). The trim removed 1 base at V and 7 bases at J, leaving 9 bases unmatched. CDR3 length: 15 residues. Study-wide findings and caveats: Patients and controls had CD8+ Simpson's diversity values that were not significantly distinct. Almost 30 sequences, all CD8+ CDR3, were shared between patients and controls.

The TCR beta profiling, which covered VDJ combination and CDR3 sequence, was carried out using genomic DNA as the template. A single record per CDR3 protein comes from TCRdb applying MiXCR to the reads. The sample includes some 68,000 distinct CDR3 sequences, 45% to 55% of them seen just once. Sequencing input: sorted CD4+, CD8+, or CD8+CD57+ T cells (not recorded which) from PBMCs. The receptor's source is a human donor in good health, serving as a control. The chain has TRBV13 and TRBJ2-7, with TRBD1 identical over 8 bases. The CDR3 DNA reads TGTGCCAGCAGCTTAGTTGCAGGGGGCGCGGGGGAGCAGTACTTC. This sequence encodes CASSLVAGGAGEQYF.